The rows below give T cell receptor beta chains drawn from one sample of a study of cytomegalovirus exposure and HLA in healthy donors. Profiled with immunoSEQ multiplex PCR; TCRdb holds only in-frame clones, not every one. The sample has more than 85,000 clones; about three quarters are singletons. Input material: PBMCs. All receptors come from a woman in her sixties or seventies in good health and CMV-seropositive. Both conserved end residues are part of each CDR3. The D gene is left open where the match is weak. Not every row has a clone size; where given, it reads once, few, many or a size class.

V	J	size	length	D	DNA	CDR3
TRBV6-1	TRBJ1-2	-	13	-	TGTGCCAGCAGTGAGCAGGGATCCTACGGCTACACCTTC	CASSEQGSYGYTF
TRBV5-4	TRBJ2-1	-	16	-	TGTGCCAGCAGTTTTGTAGCGGTTAGCTCCCACAATGAGCAGTTCTTC	CASSFVAVSSHNEQFF
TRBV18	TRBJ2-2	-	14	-	TGTGCCAGCTCAATTAGCGGAAACACCGGGGAGCTGTTTTTT	CASSISGNTGELFF
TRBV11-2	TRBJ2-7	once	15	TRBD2	TGTGCCAGCAGCTTAGGCGGGAGAGCCTCCTACGAGCAGTACTTC	CASSLGGRASYEQYF
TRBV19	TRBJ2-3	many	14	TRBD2	TGTGCCAGTAGTATAGCGGGAGGCCTAGATACGCAGTATTTT	CASSIAGGLDTQYF
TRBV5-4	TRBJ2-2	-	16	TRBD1	TGTGCCAGCAGCTCGGGACAGGGCGGGGGCACCGGGGAGCTGTTTTTT	CASSSGQGGGTGELFF
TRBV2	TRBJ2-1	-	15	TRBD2	TGTGCCAGCAGAATTCCGGGACTAGGAGACAATGAGCAGTTCTTC	CASRIPGLGDNEQFF
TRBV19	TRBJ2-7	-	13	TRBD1	TGTGCCACTGTCTCCGGACAGGACTACGAGCAGTACTTC	CATVSGQDYEQYF
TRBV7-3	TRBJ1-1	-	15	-	TGTGCCAGCAGCTTTAGCGAAGTTTTGAACACTGAAGCTTTCTTT	CASSFSEVLNTEAFF
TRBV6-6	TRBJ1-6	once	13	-	TGTGCCAGCAGTTTAGGGGTGAGTTCACCCCTCCACTTT	CASSLGVSSPLHF
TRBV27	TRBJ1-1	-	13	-	TGTGCCAGCAGTTTAGTGACTGGCACTGAAGCTTTCTTT	CASSLVTGTEAFF
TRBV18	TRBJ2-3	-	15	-	TGTGCCAGCTCCTCGTCAGCTGGGAGTACAGATACGCAGTATTTT	CASSSSAGSTDTQYF
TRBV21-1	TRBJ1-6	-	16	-	TGTGCCAGCAGCAACTTGACAGGGGGCTATAATTCACCCCTCCACTTT	CASSNLTGGYNSPLHF
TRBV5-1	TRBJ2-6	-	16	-	TGCGCCAGCAGCTTGGCGCGCGGGTCAGGGGCCAACGTCCTGACTTTC	CASSLARGSGANVLTF
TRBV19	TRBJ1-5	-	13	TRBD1	TGTGCCACCCGGGACAGGGTCGGACAGCCCCAGCATTTT	CATRDRVGQPQHF
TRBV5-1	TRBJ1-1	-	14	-	TGCGCCAGCAGCGCAGGCCGGGGTAACACTGAAGCTTTCTTT	CASSAGRGNTEAFF
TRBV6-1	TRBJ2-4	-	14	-	TGTGCCAGCAGGGCACTCGGACGGAGGGACATTCAGTACTTC	CASRALGRRDIQYF
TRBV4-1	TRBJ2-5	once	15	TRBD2	TGCGCCAGCAGCCAAGCTAGCGGGAGTGTAGAGACCCAGTACTTC	CASSQASGSVETQYF
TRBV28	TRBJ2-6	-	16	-	TGTGCCAGCAGTCCACCAGGGGCCTCTGGGGCCAACGTCCTGACTTTC	CASSPPGASGANVLTF
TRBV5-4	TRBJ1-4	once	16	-	TGTGCCAGCAGCACCATTCATGACAGAGCTAATGAAAAACTGTTTTTT	CASSTIHDRANEKLFF
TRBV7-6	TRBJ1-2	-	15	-	TGTGCCAGCAGCCCCATTCAAGGCACGGGTTATGGCTACACCTTC	CASSPIQGTGYGYTF
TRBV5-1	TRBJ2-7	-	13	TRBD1	TGCGCCAGCAGCCTGGACGACCAGGGGGCACAGTACTTC	CASSLDDQGAQYF
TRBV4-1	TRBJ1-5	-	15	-	TGCGCCAGCAGCCCGCGACATATTAGCAATCAGCCCCAGCATTTT	CASSPRHISNQPQHF
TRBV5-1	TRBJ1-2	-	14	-	TGCGCCAGCAGCGCGCAGGGCGGTTTGTCTGGCTACACCTTC	CASSAQGGLSGYTF
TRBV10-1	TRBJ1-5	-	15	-	TGCGCCAGCAGTCAAGTCGGTAGTAGCAATCAGCCCCAGCATTTT	CASSQVGSSNQPQHF
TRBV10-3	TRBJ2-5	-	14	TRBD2	TGTGCCATCAGGCCGACTAGCGGAGAAGAGACCCAGTACTTC	CAIRPTSGEETQYF
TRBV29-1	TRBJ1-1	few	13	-	TGCAGCTCTCGGAGGCAGAAAGAGACTGAAGCTTTCTTT	CSSRRQKETEAFF
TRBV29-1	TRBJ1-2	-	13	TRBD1	TGCAGCGCTGTGGGACAGGGAAACTATGGCTACACCTTC	CSAVGQGNYGYTF
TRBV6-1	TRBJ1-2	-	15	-	TGTGCCAGCAGTGAAGGTCCGGGGTCGGACTACGGCTACACCTTC	CASSEGPGSDYGYTF
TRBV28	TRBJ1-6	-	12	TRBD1	TGTGCCAGCAAGGGGACAGGGATCCCCCTCCACTTT	CASKGTGIPLHF
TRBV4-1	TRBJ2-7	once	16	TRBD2	TGCGCCAGCAGCCCCGGGGGGGCGGGAGGGCTTTACGAGCAGTACTTC	CASSPGGAGGLYEQYF
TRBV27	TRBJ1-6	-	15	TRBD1	TGTGCCAGCAGTATCGACAGGGGTAAGGTTTCACCCCTCCACTTT	CASSIDRGKVSPLHF
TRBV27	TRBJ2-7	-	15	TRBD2	TGTGCCAGCAGTCAACTAGCGGTACATGGCGGAGAGCAGTACTTC	CASSQLAVHGGEQYF
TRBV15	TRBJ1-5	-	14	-	TGTGCCACGACCGGGGGTATAAGCAATCAGCCCCAGCATTTT	CATTGGISNQPQHF
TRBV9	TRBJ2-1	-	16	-	TGTGCCAGCAGCGTATCGGGGTCGGGAGCTGGGAATGAGCAGTTCTTC	CASSVSGSGAGNEQFF
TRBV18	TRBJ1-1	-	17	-	TGTGCCAGCTCACCAAATTCCAGGCCCGTAATGAACACTGAAGCTTTCTTT	CASSPNSRPVMNTEAFF
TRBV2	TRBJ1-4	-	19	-	TGTGCCAGCAGTGAAGCCACACACGCAACCGGGAGCCCGGGGGAAAAACTGTTTTTT	CASSEATHATGSPGEKLFF
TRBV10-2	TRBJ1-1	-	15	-	TGCGCCAGCAGTGAACATCAGGGTGGCCACACTGAAGCTTTCTTT	CASSEHQGGHTEAFF
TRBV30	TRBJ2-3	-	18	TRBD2	TGTGCCTGGAGTGAGAGTCTAGCGGGAGGGCCCTTCACAGATACGCAGTATTTT	CAWSESLAGGPFTDTQYF
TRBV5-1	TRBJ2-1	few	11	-	TGCGCCAGCAGTGCTCTCGGGGAGCAGTTCTTC	CASSALGEQFF
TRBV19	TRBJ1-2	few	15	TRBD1	TGTGCCAGTATCCTGGCCCAGGGGGTCGGCTATGGCTACACCTTC	CASILAQGVGYGYTF
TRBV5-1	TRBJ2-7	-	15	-	TGCGCCAGCAGCTTGACGGCTAGCGACTCCTACGAGCAGTACTTC	CASSLTASDSYEQYF
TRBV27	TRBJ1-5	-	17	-	TGTGCCAGCAGTCCATGGGGTCGGGAGGGGCAAGGGCAGCCCCAGCATTTT	CASSPWGREGQGQPQHF